This entry lists 16 T cell receptor beta chains sequenced from one sample in a study of breast tumors, draining lymph nodes, adjacent tissues. Each CDR3 protein gets one entry after TCRdb re-called the multiplex PCR reads with MiXCR. The table shows about 35,000 distinct CDR3 sequences, with 36% occurring only once. The sequenced sample was breast tumor tissue. The receptor set was obtained from a female donor with breast cancer. Some clones in this sample may be carry-over from other donors' samples.

This clonotype was observed many times. The V call is TRBV29-1, the J call TRBJ2-3; D is perhaps TRBD2 (6 bases). Trimming removed 3 bases at V and 0 bases at J, with 13 bases between. CDR3 length: 15 amino acids. Germline V gene lookup returns CDR1 SQVTM and CDR2 ANQGSEA. The chain's CDR3 is CSVDGGLRSTDTQYF. The CDR3 bases are TGCAGCGTTGACGGGGGTTTACGTAGCACAGATACGCAGTATTTT.

This clonotype was picked up many times. The chain joins TRBV3-1 to TRBJ2-7; D ambiguous. The germline V gene encodes CDR1 LGHDT and CDR2 YNNKEL (reference sequence). Deletions cut 0 bases from V and 2 bases from J, with 8 bases between. The CDR3 has 14 residues. The DNA for the CDR3 is TGTGCCAGCAGCCAAGATACCAGTCCCTACGAGCAGTACTTC. As protein: CASSQDTSPYEQYF.

This clonotype was observed many times. J is TRBJ2-3 and V is TRBV11-3; the match to TRBD1 covers 8 bases. CDR3 length: 15 residues. The V gene's germline CDR1 is SGHNT and CDR2 YENEEA. The ends lost 5 bases at V and 0 bases at J; junction bases unmatched: 4. The CDR3 coding sequence is TGTGCCAGCAGCGCAAGGACAGGGAGCACAGATACGCAGTATTTT. As protein: CASSARTGSTDTQYF. Variable domain in full (rest from reference TRBV11-3 and TRBJ2-3): EAGVVQSPRYKIIEKKQPVAFWCNPISGHNTLYWYLQNLGQGPELLIRYENEEAVDDSQLPKDRFSAERLKGVDSTLKIQPAELGDSAVYLCASSARTGSTDTQYFGPGTRLTVL.

The chain has TRBV6-1 and TRBJ2-1, with 12 bases aligning to TRBD2. Per germline, CDR1 MNHNS and CDR2 SASEGT. CDR3 length: 13 residues. J lost 9 bases, V lost 11 bases, and 8 bases had no gene match. CDR3 bases: TGTGCCTGTCTAGCGGGAGGGCCCACTGAGCAGTTCTTC. Protein: CACLAGGPTEQFF.

This clonotype appeared many times. The V and J genes are TRBV20-1 and TRBJ2-1; 7 bases are a match to TRBD1. The germline gives CDR1 DFQATT, CDR2 SNEGSKA (reference sequence). J was trimmed by 4 bases and V by 2 bases; bases with no gene match: 11. The CDR3 extends over 16 amino acids. CDR3 protein: CSARQLQGRIYNEQFF. CDR3 DNA: TGCAGTGCTAGACAGTTACAGGGGCGGATTTACAATGAGCAGTTCTTC.

There are many counts of this clonotype. V gene TRBV4-1 combines with J gene TRBJ2-7; 11 bases match TRBD1. From germline, CDR1 is MGHRA and CDR2 YSYEKL. V trimming: 3 bases; J trimming: 4 bases; junction bases outside the gene matches: 11. CDR3 length: 17 residues. CDR3 residues: CASSQLVSGTGGYEQYF. CDR3 coding DNA: TGCGCCAGCAGCCAGCTTGTATCCGGGACAGGGGGTTACGAGCAGTACTTC.

In its sample, this clonotype was seen many times. CDR3 region: CASTTSADTQYF. The CDR3 bases are TGTGCCAGCACTACTAGCGCAGATACGCAGTATTTT. The rearrangement joins TRBV2 to TRBJ2-3; 7 bases fit TRBD2. The germline V gene encodes CDR1 SNHLY and CDR2 FYNNEI. V lost 7 bases to trimming and J lost 4 bases; unmatched junction nucleotides: 2. The CDR3 is made up of 12 amino acids.

This clonotype was observed a handful of times. The chain uses TRBV4-3 and TRBJ2-1; 11 bases agree with TRBD2. This CDR3 region has 18 residues. J gave up 0 bases and V 0 bases, and 4 bases lay outside the gene matches. Germline V gene sequence: CDR1 LGHNA, CDR2 YSLEER. The CDR3 loop is CASSQDRSGRASYNEQFF. The CDR3 bases are TGCGCCAGCAGCCAAGATCGTAGCGGGAGGGCCTCCTACAATGAGCAGTTCTTC.

At least ten counts were recorded for this clonotype. The chain combines TRBV25-1 with TRBJ2-1; D might be TRBD1 (7 bases). Germline lookup yields CDR1 MGHDK and CDR2 SYGVNS. Trimming took off 6 bases at V and 4 bases at J, with 13 bases between the two ends. This CDR3 has 14 residues. DNA of the CDR3: TGTGCCAGCAGCGGGGGACAGAGATACAATGAGCAGTTCTTC. Protein sequence: CASSGGQRYNEQFF.

This clonotype was seen more than once but under ten times. This rearrangement joins TRBV19 to TRBJ2-2, with a possible D match to TRBD2 (6 bases). This CDR3 has 13 amino acids. V was trimmed by 5 bases and J by 5 bases, leaving 9 bases between them. Germline V lookup: CDR1 LNHDA, CDR2 SQIVND (reference sequence). In nucleotides, the CDR3 is TGTGCCAGTAGTTTTAGCGGAACCGGGGAGCTGTTTTTT. Amino acids: CASSFSGTGELFF.

This clonotype was counted at least ten times. V and J are TRBV6-2 or TRBV6-3 and TRBJ1-5, with D tentatively TRBD1 (6 bases). This CDR3 contains 12 residues. Trimming stripped 5 bases from V and 11 bases from J, with 13 bases between. CDR1 is MNHEY, CDR2 SVGEGT, per germline. The DNA for the CDR3 is TGTGCCAGCAGTGAACAGGGACGGACCCAGCATTTT. As protein: CASSEQGRTQHF.

There are many counts of this clonotype. The chain joins TRBV4-3 to TRBJ1-4; D is unclear. Between the trimmed V and J ends, which lost 3 bases and 4 bases, there was a span of 9 bases. Germline CDR1 is LGHNA and CDR2 is YSLEER. CDR3 length: 14 residues. The CDR3 DNA follows: TGCGCCAGCAGCCACGGAGGCAGTAATGAAAAACTGTTTTTT. Residues: CASSHGGSNEKLFF.

The genes are TRBV5-5 and TRBJ2-7; 11 bases are a match to TRBD2. Germline assignment: CDR1 SGHKS and CDR2 YYEKEE (reference sequence). The V and J ends lost 4 bases and 2 bases, in that order; junction bases with no gene match: 8. The CDR3 sequence is 16 residues long. CDR3: CASSVAGTSGTYEQYF. CDR3 DNA: TGTGCCAGCAGCGTAGCCGGGACTAGCGGAACCTACGAGCAGTACTTC.

This clonotype has ten or more counts. The J gene is TRBJ2-3, the V gene TRBV19; D gene unclear. The CDR3 sequence is 13 residues long. Germline-derived CDR1 and CDR2 are LNHDA and SQIVND (reference sequence). Trimming cost V 5 bases and J 2 bases, with 8 bases left between them. CDR3 in amino acids: CASSLGNTDTQYF. CDR3 DNA: TGTGCCAGTAGTCTTGGAAACACAGATACGCAGTATTTT.

This clonotype came up many times. The chain links TRBV7-9 to TRBJ2-2; tentative D call: TRBD1 (5 bases). This CDR3 region has 15 residues. Trimming stripped 0 bases from V and 3 bases from J, with 8 bases between. The V gene's germline CDR1 is SEHNR and CDR2 FQNEAQ (reference sequence). In DNA form, the CDR3 reads TGTGCCAGCAGCTTAGCGCTAGGGGACACCGGGGAGCTGTTTTTT. This encodes CASSLALGDTGELFF.

This clonotype was seen at least ten times. The chain links TRBV6-6 to TRBJ2-3; 9 bases map to TRBD2. The CDR3 totals 16 residues. Trimming took 5 bases from V and 1 from J; bases not matched to a gene: 7. From germline, CDR1 is MNHNY and CDR2 SVGAGI (reference sequence). The CDR3 DNA reads TGTGCCAGCAGTGGGCAGCGGGAGGTCCGCACAGATACGCAGTATTTT. Protein sequence: CASSGQREVRTDTQYF.